Given below is one T cell receptor beta chain in context. The antigen remains unidentified. The V and J ends lost 4 bases and 2 bases respectively, with 12 bases between them. CDR3 length: 16 amino acids. From germline, CDR1 is LNHDA and CDR2 SQIVND (reference sequence). This sample is drawn from a study of OX40 agonist ivuxolimab in advanced cancers. Regarding the study as a whole: Antigen targets of the expanded peripheral T cells went undetermined.

The assay was immunoSEQ multiplex PCR, and TCRdb's table has in-frame clones only and misses some. The sample consists of almost 70,000 clones, 60% to 85% of them appearing once. The TCR sequence derives from an adult with an advanced solid tumor such as melanoma, head and neck, liver or kidney cancer. The source material was CD4+ or CD8+ T cells sorted from blood, sampled in a trial of the OX40 agonist ivuxolimab. This sequence joins TRBV19 and TRBJ2-6; D is possibly TRBD1 (5 bases). The CDR3 nucleotides are TGTGCCAGTAGTACAGGGAAAGGGACTGGGGCCAACGTCCTGACTTTC. It codes for CASSTGKGTGANVLTF.